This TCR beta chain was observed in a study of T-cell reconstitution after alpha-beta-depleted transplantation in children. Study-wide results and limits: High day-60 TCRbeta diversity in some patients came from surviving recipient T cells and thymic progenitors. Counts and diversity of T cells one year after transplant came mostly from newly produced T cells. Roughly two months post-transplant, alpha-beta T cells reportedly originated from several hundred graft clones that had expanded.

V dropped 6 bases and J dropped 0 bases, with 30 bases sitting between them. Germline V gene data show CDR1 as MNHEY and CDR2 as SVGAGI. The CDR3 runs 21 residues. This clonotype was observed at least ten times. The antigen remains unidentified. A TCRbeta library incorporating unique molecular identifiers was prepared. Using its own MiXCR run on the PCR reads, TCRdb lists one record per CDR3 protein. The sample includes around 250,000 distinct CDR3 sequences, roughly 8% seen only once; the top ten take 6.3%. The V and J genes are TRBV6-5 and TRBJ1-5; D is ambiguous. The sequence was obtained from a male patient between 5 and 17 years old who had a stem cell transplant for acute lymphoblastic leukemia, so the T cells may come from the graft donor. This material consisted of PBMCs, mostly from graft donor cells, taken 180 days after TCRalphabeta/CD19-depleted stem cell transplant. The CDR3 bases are TGTGCCAGCAGCCCCACCTTAACAGCAATCCCTCTCCACTATAGCAATCAGCCCCAGCATTTT. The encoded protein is CASSPTLTAIPLHYSNQPQHF.